The entry that follows covers one T cell receptor (beta chain) sequence. Antigen specificity is unknown. The data were taken from a study of beta chain features in type 1 diabetes. Overall study findings and caveats: Type 1 diabetes patients had TCRB CDR3s that were shorter (moderately but significantly so) in all four CD4+ subsets.

Expressed TCRB transcripts were sequenced, since all the RNA that had been isolated was reverse transcribed. Some clones are missing from TCRdb's copy, which holds only in-frame ones; the method was immunoSEQ multiplex PCR. The sample contains about 160,000 clones, around 7.8% of which appear only once. V was shortened by 6 bases and J by 0 bases, with 12 bases between the two germline ends. The CDR3 consists of 15 residues. CDR1 SGHTA and CDR2 FQGTGA come from the germline V gene. The TCR was taken from a woman aged 35 to 49 with type 1 diabetes. The gene calls are TRBV7-3 and TRBJ2-1; D not resolved. Sequenced sample: central memory CD4+ T cells from blood. The CDR3: CASSLEVSSYNEQFF. CDR3 nucleotide sequence: TGTGCCAGCAGTTTAGAGGTGAGCTCCTACAATGAGCAGTTCTTC.